This T cell receptor (beta chain) was identified during a study of T cell responses to AZD1222 COVID-19 vaccine. Profiled with immunoSEQ multiplex PCR; TCRdb holds only in-frame clones, not every one. The sample gives tens of thousands of clones, 89% of which show up once; about 9.3% is in the top ten. General study findings and limits: Spike as a whole was targeted by vaccine-associated CD4 TCRs, dominant at 160-218 and 743-854.

CDR3 size: 17 residues. V dropped 0 bases and J dropped 4 bases, with 18 bases sitting between them. Germline CDR1 reads LGHNA; CDR2 reads YSLEER. This clone showed up just once. Its target is unknown. This clonotype was obtained from an adult who received the AZD1222 COVID-19 vaccine. The gene calls are TRBV4-3 and TRBJ1-2; D not certain. The material was peripheral blood, obtained 28 days after the second AZD1222 dose. The CDR3 is CASSQDVTRRHSYGYTF. The CDR3 nucleotides read TGCGCCAGCAGCCAAGATGTAACCCGGAGACATTCCTATGGCTACACCTTC.